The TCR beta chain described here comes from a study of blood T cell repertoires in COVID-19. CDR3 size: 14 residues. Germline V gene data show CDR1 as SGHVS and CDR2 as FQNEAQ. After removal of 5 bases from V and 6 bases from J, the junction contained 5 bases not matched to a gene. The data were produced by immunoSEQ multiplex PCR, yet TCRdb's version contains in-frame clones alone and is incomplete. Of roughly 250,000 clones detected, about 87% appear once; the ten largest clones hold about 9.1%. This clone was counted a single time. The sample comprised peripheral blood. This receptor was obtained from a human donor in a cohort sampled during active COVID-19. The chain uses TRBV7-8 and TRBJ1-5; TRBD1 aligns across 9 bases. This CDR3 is CASSLRDRVQPQHF. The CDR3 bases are TGTGCCAGCAGCCTCCGGGACAGGGTTCAGCCCCAGCATTTT.